Shown below are 18 T cell receptor beta chains from a single sample sequenced in a study of T cell clusters in autoimmune cytopenias. TRB amplification used around 0.25 ug of peripheral blood genomic DNA. One tube held mixed TRB-A and TRB-B primer pools for touch-down PCR. After re-calling the multiplex PCR reads, TCRdb lists one entry per CDR3 protein, DNA absent. Its table lists 4,000 or so distinct CDR3 sequences. These data also formed part of another study, on T cell repertoires in aging, cancer and after chemotherapy.

Input material: peripheral blood. Receptors originate from a human donor with an autoimmune cytopenia or autoimmune hepatitis (not recorded which).

The chain combines TRBV19 with TRBJ2-1. There are 15 residues in the CDR3. The germline gives CDR1 LNHDA, CDR2 SQIVND (reference sequence). The CDR3 region is CASSGLGGSYNEQFF.

The chain is built from TRBV18 and TRBJ2-3. The CDR3 has 15 amino acids. Germline V gene sequence: CDR1 KGHSH, CDR2 LQKENI. The CDR3 reads CASSPPGASTDTQYF. Supplemented by reference TRBV18 and TRBJ2-3, the full variable domain reads NAGVMQNPRHLVRRRGQEARLRCSPMKGHSHVYWYRQLPEEGLKFMVYLQKENIIDESGMPKERFSAEFPKEGPSILRIQQVVRGDSAAYFCASSPPGASTDTQYFGPGTRLTVL.

The gene calls are TRBV5-5 and TRBJ1-4; with no DNA, the TCRdb D assignment of TRBD1 cannot be verified. This CDR3 is 15 amino acids long. Germline V CDR1 and CDR2: SGHKS, YYEKEE (reference sequence). CDR3: CASSLLTGGLEKLFF.

The chain joins TRBV10-2 to TRBJ1-2; with no DNA, the TCRdb D assignment of TRBD1 cannot be verified. CDR1 and CDR2 from the germline V gene are WSHSY and SAAADI. CDR3 length equals 13 residues. CDR3 amino acids: CASNGGVAYGYTF.

This chain joins TRBV27 and TRBJ2-3; TCRdb designates TRBD1, a call that cannot be tested without DNA. The germline gives CDR1 MNHEY, CDR2 SMNVEV (reference sequence). The CDR3 has 14 amino acids. This CDR3 reads CASSLSPPRDTQYF.

The V call is TRBV6-5, the J call TRBJ2-5. The CDR3 is 15 amino acids. Germline values: CDR1 MNHEY, CDR2 SVGAGI. The CDR3 here is CASSYQGRNQETQYF.

The CDR3 spells CASSGSREQPQHF. This sequence joins TRBV7-6 and TRBJ1-5; the D call of TRBD1 rests on TCRdb alone, since no DNA is present to check it. Germline V CDR1 and CDR2: SGHVS, FNYEAQ. CDR3 length equals 13 residues. The full variable domain, completed using reference TRBV7-6 and TRBJ1-5, is GAGVSQSPRYKVTKRGQDVALRCDPISGHVSLYWYRQALGQGPEFLTYFNYEAQQDKSGLPNDRFSAERPEGSISTLTIQRTEQRDSAMYRCASSGSREQPQHFGDGTRLSIL.

The chain couples TRBV19 to TRBJ2-2; TCRdb names TRBD2, which stays unverified in the absence of DNA. Germline V gene sequence: CDR1 LNHDA, CDR2 SQIVND (reference sequence). The length of the CDR3 is 16 residues. The CDR3 protein is CASSIGRPARAGELFF. Looking up the rest from reference TRBV19 and TRBJ2-2 gives the full variable domain: DGGITQSPKYLFRKEGQNVTLSCEQNLNHDAMYWYRQDPGQGLRLIYYSQIVNDFQKGDIAEGYSVSREKKESFPLTVTSAQKNPTAFYLCASSIGRPARAGELFFGEGSRLTVL.

The gene calls are TRBV5-4 and TRBJ2-5; TCRdb indicates TRBD1, and absent DNA this call remains unverified. The CDR3 is 15 amino acids. The germline V gene has CDR1 SGHNT and CDR2 YYREEE (reference sequence). The CDR3 region is CASSPLRQGVETQYF.

By frequency, this clonotype registers medium-sized. The CDR3: CASSPRRQGEETQYF. The chain combines TRBV11-3 with TRBJ2-5; TCRdb indicates TRBD1, and absent DNA this call remains unverified. The CDR3 runs to 15 residues. Germline V gene sequence: CDR1 SGHNT, CDR2 YENEEA.

Judged by frequency, this clonotype is medium-sized. This rearrangement joins TRBV6-5 to TRBJ2-1. CDR3 length equals 14 residues. Per germline, CDR1 MNHEY and CDR2 SVGAGI. Here the CDR3 reads CASSYSDSYNEQFF.

The V gene is TRBV12-3 or TRBV12-4, the J gene TRBJ1-1; the TCRdb D gene call, TRBD1, has no DNA to confirm it. CDR3 length equals 15 residues. The CDR3 protein is CASSRQGIANTEAFF.

V usage is TRBV11-3 and J usage is TRBJ2-1; TCRdb lists TRBD2, though no DNA is available to test this call. The CDR3 covers 13 residues. Germline assignment: CDR1 SGHNT and CDR2 YENEEA. The CDR3 loop is CASSLGGASRQFF. The whole variable domain, remainder taken from reference TRBV11-3 and TRBJ2-1, is EAGVVQSPRYKIIEKKQPVAFWCNPISGHNTLYWYLQNLGQGPELLIRYENEEAVDDSQLPKDRFSAERLKGVDSTLKIQPAELGDSAVYLCASSLGGASRQFFGPGTRLTVL.

The CDR3 here is CASRQSSNTGELFF. V gene TRBV5-5 combines with J gene TRBJ2-2. The germline gives CDR1 SGHKS, CDR2 YYEKEE (reference sequence). The CDR3 runs 14 residues.

The chain uses TRBV10-3 and TRBJ1-5; TCRdb designates TRBD1, a call that cannot be tested without DNA. The germline CDR1 and CDR2 sequences are ENHRY and SYGVKD. The length of the CDR3 is 17 residues. CDR3 sequence reads: CAISDYQGAFSNQPQHF.

This clonotype counts as medium-sized by frequency. This chain connects TRBV11-3 to TRBJ2-1; the TCRdb D gene call, TRBD1, has no DNA to confirm it. The CDR3 extends over 13 amino acids. Germline V gene sequence: CDR1 SGHNT, CDR2 YENEEA. The CDR3 sequence is CASSWGGADEQFF.

The chain joins TRBV6-2 or TRBV6-3 to TRBJ2-4; as DNA is missing, the TRBD1 call by TCRdb cannot be tested. Germline V gene data show CDR1 as MNHEY and CDR2 as SVGEGT. The CDR3 has 14 amino acids. CDR3 loop: CASRLTGGGNIQYF.

CDR3 sequence reads: CATRGSGEQYF. This sequence joins TRBV10-3 and TRBJ2-7. The germline CDR1 and CDR2 sequences are ENHRY and SYGVKD. This CDR3 has 11 residues.